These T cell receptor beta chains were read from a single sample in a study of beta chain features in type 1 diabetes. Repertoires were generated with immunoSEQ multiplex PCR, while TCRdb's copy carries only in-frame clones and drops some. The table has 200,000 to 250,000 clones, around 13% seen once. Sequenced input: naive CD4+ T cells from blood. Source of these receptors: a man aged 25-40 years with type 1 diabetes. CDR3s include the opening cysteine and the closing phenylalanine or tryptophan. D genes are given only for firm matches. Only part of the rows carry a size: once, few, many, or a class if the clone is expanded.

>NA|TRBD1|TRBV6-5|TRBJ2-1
TGTGCCAGCAGTTACCAGCGAAGGACAGGGGAAGGTGAGCAGTTCTTC
CASSYQRRTGEGEQFF
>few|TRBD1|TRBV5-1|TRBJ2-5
TGCGCCAGCAGCCCGACAGGGGGAGAGACCCAGTACTTC
CASSPTGGETQYF
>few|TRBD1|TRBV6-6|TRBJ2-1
TGTGCCAGCAGGAAACAGGGGGGCAATGAGCAGTTCTTC
CASRKQGGNEQFF
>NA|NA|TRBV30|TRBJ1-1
TGTGCCTGGAGTTCCAGGGGCCTTGGTGAAGCTTTCTTT
CAWSSRGLGEAFF
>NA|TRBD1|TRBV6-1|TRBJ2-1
TGTGCCAGCTTGGGACAGGGGTTAGGGTACAATGAGCAGTTCTTC
CASLGQGLGYNEQFF
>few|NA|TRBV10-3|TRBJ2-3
TGTGCCATCGGAGGGCGCGCAGATACGCAGTATTTT
CAIGGRADTQYF
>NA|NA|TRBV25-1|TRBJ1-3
TGTGCCAGCAGTGACCACAGGGCCCTCTCTGGAAACACCATATATTTT
CASSDHRALSGNTIYF
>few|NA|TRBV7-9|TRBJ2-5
TGTGTCACGCAGGGACTGCAAGAGACCCAGTACTTC
CVTQGLQETQYF
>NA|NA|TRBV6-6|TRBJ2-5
TGTGCCACTAAGTTACTGTCTAGCTCGGAGACCCAGTACTTC
CATKLLSSSETQYF
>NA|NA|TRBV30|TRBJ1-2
TGTGCCTGGAGCCCTTGGGCAGGCGAATATGGCTACACCTTC
CAWSPWAGEYGYTF
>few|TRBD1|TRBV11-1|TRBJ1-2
TGTGCCAGCAGCTCATCCGGGACAGGGGCCTATGGCTACACCTTC
CASSSSGTGAYGYTF
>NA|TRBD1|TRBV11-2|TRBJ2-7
TGTGCCAGCACTCTTGCAGGGGGCGTTCGGTACGAGCAGTACTTC
CASTLAGGVRYEQYF
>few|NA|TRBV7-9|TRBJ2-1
TGTGCCAGCAGTCCAAGGGACTTCTCCTACAATGAGCAGTTCTTC
CASSPRDFSYNEQFF
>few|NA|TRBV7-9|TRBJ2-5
TGTGCCAGCAGCCGTCACAGGGCGGGCCAAGAGACCCAGTACTTC
CASSRHRAGQETQYF
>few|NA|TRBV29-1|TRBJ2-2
TGCAGCGTTGTGGGGGCCCGGGGGGATTACACCGGGGAGCTGTTTTTT
CSVVGARGDYTGELFF
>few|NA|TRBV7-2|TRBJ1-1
TGTGCCAGCAGCCCTCCAGGCGTAAACACTGAAGCTTTCTTT
CASSPPGVNTEAFF
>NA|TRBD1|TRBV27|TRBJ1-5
TGTGCCAGCAGTTACAGGGGGATCAATCAGCCCCAGCATTTT
CASSYRGINQPQHF
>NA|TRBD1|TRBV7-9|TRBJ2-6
TGTGCCAGCAGCTTAGCTACAGGGGCTGGGGCCAACGTCCTGACTTTC
CASSLATGAGANVLTF
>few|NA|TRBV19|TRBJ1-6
TGTGCCAGTAGTATGAGCGCAAGTTCACCCCTCCACTTT
CASSMSASSPLHF
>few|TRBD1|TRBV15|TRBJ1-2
TGTGCCACCAGCAGAGGACAGGGGGACTATGGCTACACCTTC
CATSRGQGDYGYTF
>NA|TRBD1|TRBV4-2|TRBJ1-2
TGTGCCAGCAGCCTGACAGGGGGCGGCTACACCTTC
CASSLTGGGYTF
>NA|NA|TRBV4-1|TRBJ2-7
TGCGCCAGCAGCCAAGCCAGGGGAGAAAGGTACGAGCAGTACTTC
CASSQARGERYEQYF
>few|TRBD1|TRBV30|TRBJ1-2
TGTGCCTGGAGCCGCGACAGGGGAGGGCGGAACTATGGCTACACCTTC
CAWSRDRGGRNYGYTF
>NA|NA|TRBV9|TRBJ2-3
TGTGCCAGCAGCGTAGAGGTGCAGGGATCAGATACGCAGTATTTT
CASSVEVQGSDTQYF
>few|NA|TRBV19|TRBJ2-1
TGTGCCAGTAGTATTGATTACGGCGGGCCAGGCTCCTACAATGAGCAGTTCTTC
CASSIDYGGPGSYNEQFF
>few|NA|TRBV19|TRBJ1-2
TGTGCCAGTAGTATCCTGAACTATGGCTACACCTTC
CASSILNYGYTF
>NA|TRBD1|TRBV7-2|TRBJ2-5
TGTGCCAGCAGCCTGAGACAGGGGGTTCGAGAGACCCAGTACTTC
CASSLRQGVRETQYF
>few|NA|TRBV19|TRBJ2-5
TGTGCCAGTAGTATCGGCGGGACCCCGCAAGAGACCCAGTACTTC
CASSIGGTPQETQYF
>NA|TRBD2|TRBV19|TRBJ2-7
TGTGCCGCGGGTAGCGGGAGCCGGGAGCAGTACTTC
CAAGSGSREQYF
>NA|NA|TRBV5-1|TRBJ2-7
TGCGCCAGCAGCTCCCGGGACAACTCCTACGAGCAGTACTTC
CASSSRDNSYEQYF
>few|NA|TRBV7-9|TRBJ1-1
TGTGCCAGCAGCTTCAGCAGGGTGAACACTGAAGCTTTCTTT
CASSFSRVNTEAFF
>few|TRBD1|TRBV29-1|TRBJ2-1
TGCAGCGTTGCCCGGGACAGGAGCTCCTACAATGAGCAGTTCTTC
CSVARDRSSYNEQFF
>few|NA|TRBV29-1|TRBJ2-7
TGCAGCGTTGAAGCGGGGGTCTACGAGCAGTACTTC
CSVEAGVYEQYF
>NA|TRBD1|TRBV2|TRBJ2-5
TGTGCCAGCAGTTTCGGACAGGGCGGAGAGACCCAGTACTTC
CASSFGQGGETQYF
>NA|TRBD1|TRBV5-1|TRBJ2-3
TGCGCCAGCGGTCAGGGGGCCGGCACAGATACGCAGTATTTT
CASGQGAGTDTQYF
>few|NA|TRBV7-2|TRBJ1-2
TGTGCCAGCAGCCCCTCACAGGGAAACTATGGCTACACCTTC
CASSPSQGNYGYTF
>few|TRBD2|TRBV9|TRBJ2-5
TGTGCCAGCAGCGCCGGACTAGCGGGAGGCCAAGAGACCCAGTACTTC
CASSAGLAGGQETQYF
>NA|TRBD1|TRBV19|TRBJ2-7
TGTGCCAGTAGTATAGATGGACAGGGGAACTACGAGCAGTACTTC
CASSIDGQGNYEQYF
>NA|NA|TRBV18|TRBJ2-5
TGTGCCAGCTCACCAGAGTTGCTTGGCAGGGGCGAGACCCAGTACTTC
CASSPELLGRGETQYF
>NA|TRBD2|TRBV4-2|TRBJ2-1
TGTGCCAGCAGCCCAACCGGGACTAGCGGTTACAATGAGCAGTTCTTC
CASSPTGTSGYNEQFF
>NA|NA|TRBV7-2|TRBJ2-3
TGTGCCAGCAGCCCCGGGGGCACAGATACGCAGTATTTT
CASSPGGTDTQYF